This T cell receptor (beta chain) was identified in a study of cytomegalovirus exposure and HLA in healthy donors. Study observations and caveats: Roughly uniform sequencing depth across donors was assumed, possibly incorrectly.

CDR1 and CDR2 (germline): SGHDT, YYEEEE. CDR3 length equals 14 residues. As concerns this clone: What it recognizes is unknown.

With 60 Vbeta and 13 Jbeta primers, the PCR was carried out. Assay used: immunoSEQ multiplex PCR; TCRdb lists only in-frame clones, some missing. The table lists a few hundred thousand clones, about 86% of them singletons. Source material: PBMCs. The clonotype originates from a woman aged 55-75 years in good health and CMV-seropositive. This chain connects TRBV5-6 to TRBJ2-5; D is ambiguous. The DNA end is a closer match to TRBJ2-7, so the J assignment may be wrong. CDR3 sequence (DNA): TGTGCCAGCAGCCCGAGGATGGAGCTCTACGAGCAGTACTTC. Its protein product is CASSPRMELYEQYF.